This is a list of T cell receptor beta chains from one sample in a study of CD8+CD57+ T cells in acquired aplastic anemia. TCRdb used MiXCR to reprocess the reads, holding one entry per CDR3 protein. Of some 240,000 distinct CDR3 sequences listed, approximately 35% were seen once; the top ten hold 1% to 1.3%. Sequenced material: sorted CD4+, CD8+, or CD8+CD57+ T cells (not recorded which) from PBMCs. The receptors were sampled from a human donor in good health, serving as a control. Each CDR3 is given with its conserved first and last residue. The D gene is left open where the match is weak. Clone size is given for some rows only: seen once, a few or many times, or a class if the clone is expanded.

d_gene: TRBD1; v_gene: TRBV5-1; j_gene: TRBJ1-2; abundance: .; CDR3nt: TGCGCCAGCAGCCTGGGCGGGACAGGGGGCGATCTGGGCTACACCTTC; CDR3aa: CASSLGGTGGDLGYTF
d_gene: .; v_gene: TRBV6-1; j_gene: TRBJ1-5; abundance: few; CDR3nt: TGTGCCAGCAGAGTCGGGGGACCGGGCAATCAGCCCCAGCATTTT; CDR3aa: CASRVGGPGNQPQHF
d_gene: .; v_gene: TRBV10-2; j_gene: TRBJ2-7; abundance: .; CDR3nt: TGCGCCAGCAGTTGGGGCGAGGATGCCTACGAGCAGTACTTC; CDR3aa: CASSWGEDAYEQYF
d_gene: .; v_gene: TRBV6-5; j_gene: TRBJ2-7; abundance: many; CDR3nt: TGTGCCAGCAGTCGCCAAAGCGAGCAGTACTTC; CDR3aa: CASSRQSEQYF
d_gene: .; v_gene: TRBV7-9; j_gene: TRBJ2-7; abundance: .; CDR3nt: TGTGCCAGCAGCCCGGACCGCGGCGAGCAGTACTTC; CDR3aa: CASSPDRGEQYF
d_gene: TRBD1; v_gene: TRBV7-9; j_gene: TRBJ2-7; abundance: many; CDR3nt: TGTGCCAGCAGCTTAACAGGGGGCGGAGGGGACGAGCAGTACTTC; CDR3aa: CASSLTGGGGDEQYF
d_gene: .; v_gene: TRBV5-1; j_gene: TRBJ1-1; abundance: many; CDR3nt: TGCGCCAGCAGTGCCCTCGGATGGGGTGTGAACACTGAAGCTTTCTTT; CDR3aa: CASSALGWGVNTEAFF
d_gene: .; v_gene: TRBV5-1; j_gene: TRBJ2-1; abundance: .; CDR3nt: TGCGCCAGCAGCTTGGATGGGACACGGACCTGGGATGAGCAGTTCTTC; CDR3aa: CASSLDGTRTWDEQFF
d_gene: .; v_gene: TRBV4-2; j_gene: TRBJ2-5; abundance: few; CDR3nt: TGTGCCAGCAGCCAAGTTCTCTCGGGGGAGACCCAGTACTTC; CDR3aa: CASSQVLSGETQYF
d_gene: TRBD2; v_gene: TRBV12-3/TRBV12-4; j_gene: TRBJ2-2; abundance: .; CDR3nt: TGTGCCAGCAGGCGGACTAGCGGGGGGGCCGGGGAGCTGTTTTTT; CDR3aa: CASRRTSGGAGELFF
d_gene: TRBD1; v_gene: TRBV12-3/TRBV12-4; j_gene: TRBJ2-4; abundance: few; CDR3nt: TGTGCCAGCAGACGCGACAGGGCTTACATTCAGTACTTC; CDR3aa: CASRRDRAYIQYF
d_gene: TRBD1; v_gene: TRBV6-2/TRBV6-3; j_gene: TRBJ1-2; abundance: .; CDR3nt: TGTGCCAGCAGGCGACCGGGACAGGGGGCGGATGGCTACACCTTC; CDR3aa: CASRRPGQGADGYTF
d_gene: TRBD1; v_gene: TRBV6-6; j_gene: TRBJ1-2; abundance: many; CDR3nt: TGTGCCAGCAGTTACTCGGACAGGGCCTATGGCTACACCTTC; CDR3aa: CASSYSDRAYGYTF
d_gene: .; v_gene: TRBV24-1; j_gene: TRBJ1-1; abundance: few; CDR3nt: TGTGCCACCAGTGACCGGATGAACACTGAAGCTTTCTTT; CDR3aa: CATSDRMNTEAFF
d_gene: .; v_gene: TRBV3-1; j_gene: TRBJ2-5; abundance: many; CDR3nt: TGTGCCAGCAGCCATCTAGACCAGAGGGACCAGTACTTC; CDR3aa: CASSHLDQRDQYF
d_gene: .; v_gene: TRBV24-1; j_gene: TRBJ1-2; abundance: once; CDR3nt: TGTGCCACCAGTGATTTGGTTACGGGCGGGGACTATGGCTACACCTTC; CDR3aa: CATSDLVTGGDYGYTF
d_gene: TRBD2; v_gene: TRBV12-3/TRBV12-4; j_gene: TRBJ2-7; abundance: many; CDR3nt: TGTGCCAGCAGTCTCACCGGGACTAGCGGGAGCGAGCAGTACTTC; CDR3aa: CASSLTGTSGSEQYF